This T cell receptor beta chain was sequenced during a study of T-cell memory formation after mild COVID-19. As for the study in general: TCR clusters were mostly confined to one donor each.

Of note for this clonotype: Its antigen is currently unknown.

Study-wide results and caveats: Clones contracting over day 15 to 85 were CD4/CD8 balanced, with later expanders leaning CD4+.

A single record per CDR3 protein comes from TCRdb applying MiXCR to the 5' RACE reads. The sample lists about 88,000 distinct CDR3 sequences; roughly 23% were seen once. Sequenced sample: PBMCs or a T cell subset sorted from them (not recorded which). The TCR originated in a man between 18 and 35 years old who had mild COVID-19 (a few samples of this study predate the infection). Cell type and time point are not known.

CDR3 in amino acids: CASGEAPRELFF. The CDR3 DNA reads as TGCGCCAGCGGGGAAGCCCCTAGGGAGCTGTTTTTT. This sequence joins TRBV5-1 and TRBJ2-2, with no clear D. V shed 7 bases and J shed 9 bases, with 13 bases lying between them. Looked up from germline, CDR1 is SGHRS and CDR2 is YFSETQ. CDR3 length: 12 amino acids.